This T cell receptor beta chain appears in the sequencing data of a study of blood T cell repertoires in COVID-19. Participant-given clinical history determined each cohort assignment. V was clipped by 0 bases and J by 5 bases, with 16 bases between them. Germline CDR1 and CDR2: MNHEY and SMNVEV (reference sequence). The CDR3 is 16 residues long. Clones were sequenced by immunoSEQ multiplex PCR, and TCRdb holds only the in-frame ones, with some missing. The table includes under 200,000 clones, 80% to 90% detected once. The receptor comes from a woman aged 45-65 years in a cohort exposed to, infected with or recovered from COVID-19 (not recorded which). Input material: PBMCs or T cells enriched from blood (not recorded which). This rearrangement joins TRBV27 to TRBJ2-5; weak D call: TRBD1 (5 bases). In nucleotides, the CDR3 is TGTGCCAGCAGTTTATCGTTCAGGGTCCCCAGCGAGACCCAGTACTTC. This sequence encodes CASSLSFRVPSETQYF.